The 21 T cell receptor beta chains reported below all come from one sample, sequenced in a study of PD-1 blockade in classical Hodgkin lymphoma. Relapse after autologous stem cell transplantation occurred in every patient, and brentuximab vedotin exposure varied. Clones were sequenced by immunoSEQ multiplex PCR, and TCRdb holds only the in-frame ones, with some missing. The sample lists about 20,000 clones; 65% to 90% were seen once. The sequenced sample was peripheral blood mononuclear cells (PBMCs), obtained at baseline. These receptors were obtained from a human donor with classical Hodgkin lymphoma.

The genes are TRBV2 and TRBJ2-3; 11 bases are shared with TRBD2. Germline V gene data show CDR1 as SNHLY and CDR2 as FYNNEI. CDR3 length: 17 residues. V gave up 3 bases and J gave up 0 bases; unmatched junction bases: 5. The CDR3 DNA follows: TGTGCCAGCAGTGAGCTGGGGACTAGCGGAAGCACAGATACGCAGTATTTT. Its translation: CASSELGTSGSTDTQYF.

The chain joins TRBV7-6 to TRBJ1-5, with 9 bases lining up with TRBD1. The V segment lost 3 bases and the J segment 5 bases; nucleotides outside the gene matches: 5. CDR3 length equals 15 residues. In germline, CDR1 is SGHVS, CDR2 FNYEAQ. CDR3 DNA: TGTGCCAGCAGCTTCGGGACAGGGTTTGATCAGCCCCAGCATTTT. It translates to CASSFGTGFDQPQHF.

This rearrangement joins TRBV6-5 to TRBJ1-1; D gene unclear. Germline V gene sequence: CDR1 MNHEY, CDR2 SVGAGI. The CDR3 has 16 amino acids. The V gene lost 2 bases and the J gene lost 0 bases, with 13 bases spanning the gap. CDR3: CASSYRTVALNTEAFF. The CDR3 DNA reads as TGTGCCAGCAGTTACCGCACAGTAGCACTGAACACTGAAGCTTTCTTT.

The chain uses TRBV18 and TRBJ2-7, with D unclear. CDR3 size: 13 residues. V dropped 3 bases and J dropped 2 bases, with 8 bases sitting between them. CDR1 is KGHSH, CDR2 LQKENI, per germline. The CDR3 loop is CASSPGTAYEQYF. CDR3 coding DNA: TGTGCCAGCTCACCGGGTACGGCCTACGAGCAGTACTTC.

The chain combines TRBV19 with TRBJ1-2; 7 nucleotides match TRBD1. The V segment lost 1 base and the J segment 7 bases; nucleotides outside the gene matches: 9. Germline loops: CDR1 LNHDA, CDR2 SQIVND (reference sequence). This CDR3 is built from 15 residues. This CDR3 reads CASSIGQGPLGGYTF. CDR3 DNA: TGTGCCAGTAGTATAGGACAGGGCCCCTTGGGTGGCTACACCTTC.

The J gene is TRBJ1-6, the V gene TRBV5-1, with 10 bases lining up with TRBD1. This CDR3 spans 12 amino acids. Trimming removed 9 bases from V and 8 bases from J; junction bases left unmatched: 2. CDR1 and CDR2 from the germline V gene are SGHRS and YFSETQ. The CDR3 DNA is TGCGCCACCGGGACAGGGGATTCACCCCTCCACTTT. It yields the protein CATGTGDSPLHF. The full variable domain, in which reference TRBV5-1 and TRBJ1-6 provide the parts outside the CDR3, is KAGVTQTPRYLIKTRGQQVTLSCSPISGHRSVSWYQQTPGQGLQFLFEYFSETQRNKGNFPGRFSGRQFSNSRSEMNVSTLELGDSALYLCATGTGDSPLHFGNGTRLTVT.

The chain combines TRBV5-8 with TRBJ2-7; 7 bases fit TRBD2. The CDR3 is 13 residues long. V trimming: 6 bases; J trimming: 1 base; junction bases outside the gene matches: 4. CDR1 and CDR2 from the germline V gene are SGHTS and YDEGEE. The CDR3 sequence is CASTAGVSYEQYF. The CDR3 bases are TGTGCCAGCACGGCGGGGGTTTCCTACGAGCAGTACTTC.

This clone was counted a few times. The chain is built from TRBV28 and TRBJ2-3; D call uncertain. The germline V gene has CDR1 MDHEN and CDR2 SYDVKM. There are 14 residues in the CDR3. The V and J ends lost 3 bases and 1 base respectively, with 8 bases between them. CDR3 coding DNA: TGTGCCAGCAGTTTCGTGGCGGGCACAGATACGCAGTATTTT. Its translation: CASSFVAGTDTQYF.

The rearrangement uses TRBV28 and TRBJ2-1, with 9 bases identical to TRBD1. Germline V gene lookup returns CDR1 MDHEN and CDR2 SYDVKM. The CDR3 has 15 amino acids. The J segment lost 9 bases and the V segment lost 2 bases, leaving 8 bases of the junction unmatched. This chain's CDR3 is CASSLVQGAVGEQFF. The CDR3 nucleotides read TGTGCCAGCAGTTTAGTACAGGGGGCTGTGGGTGAGCAGTTCTTC.

This clone was observed a few times. This rearrangement joins TRBV30 to TRBJ1-2; D is unclear. The length of the CDR3 is 10 residues. Germline V lookup: CDR1 GTSNPN, CDR2 SVGIG (reference sequence). V lost 4 bases to trimming and J lost 6 bases, with 6 bases between them. Written as DNA, the CDR3 is TGTGCCTGGAAGGGCCATGGCTACACCTTC. It yields the protein CAWKGHGYTF.

V and J are TRBV14 and TRBJ1-1, with D unclear. The V gene's germline CDR1 is SGHDN and CDR2 FVKESK. The V and J ends lost 0 bases and 6 bases respectively, with 17 bases between them. The CDR3 covers 16 residues. The CDR3 spells CASSQEGFLGKPEAFF. DNA for the CDR3: TGTGCCAGCAGCCAAGAAGGGTTTTTGGGGAAACCTGAAGCTTTCTTT.

The rearrangement joins TRBV28 to TRBJ2-7; TRBD1 aligns across 12 bases. CDR1 is MDHEN and CDR2 is SYDVKM in the germline V gene. The CDR3 is 18 residues long. The V gene end was trimmed by 4 bases and the J gene end by 4 bases; junction bases not matched to a gene: 14. The CDR3 region is CASSSPSPGQGAGYEQYF. In DNA, the CDR3 is TGTGCCAGCAGTTCACCCTCGCCGGGACAGGGGGCAGGGTACGAGCAGTACTTC.

V gene TRBV27 combines with J gene TRBJ2-2; D is uncertain. Deletions cut 2 bases from V and 2 bases from J, with 9 bases between. Germline CDR1 is MNHEY and CDR2 is SMNVEV (reference sequence). The CDR3 length is 15 residues. The CDR3 reads CASSLIGVNTGELFF. The CDR3 DNA is TGTGCCAGCAGTTTAATAGGCGTCAACACCGGGGAGCTGTTTTTT.

In this sample, this clone turned up a few times. V is TRBV7-6 and J is TRBJ2-2, with D unclear. This CDR3 contains 12 residues. V shed 2 bases and J shed 8 bases, with 6 bases lying between them. The germline CDR1 and CDR2 sequences are SGHVS and FNYEAQ. The DNA of the CDR3 is TGTGCCAGCAGCTTAAGGGTGGGGGAGCTGTTTTTT. This codes for CASSLRVGELFF.

The chain links TRBV7-2 to TRBJ2-1, with 10 bases fitting TRBD2. V lost 5 bases to trimming and J lost 3 bases; unmatched junction nucleotides: 13. In germline, CDR1 is SGHTA, CDR2 FQGNSA. The CDR3 sequence is 18 residues long. The CDR3 loop reads CASSPISGGNLRYNEQFF. DNA for the CDR3: TGTGCCAGCAGCCCGATTAGCGGGGGGAACCTCCGCTACAATGAGCAGTTCTTC.

The V gene is TRBV5-6, the J gene TRBJ2-2; 10 bases fit TRBD2. Trimming took 0 bases from V and 4 from J; bases not matched to a gene: 3. Germline values: CDR1 SGHDT, CDR2 YYEEEE. The CDR3 has 16 residues. CDR3 loop: CASSLALAGVTGELFF. The CDR3, as DNA: TGTGCCAGCAGCTTGGCGCTAGCGGGGGTCACCGGGGAGCTGTTTTTT.

Here the CDR3 reads CASSEHPGVVTGANVLTF. In DNA, the CDR3 is TGTGCCAGCAGCGAGCATCCAGGGGTCGTGACTGGGGCCAACGTCCTGACTTTC. The V and J genes are TRBV5-4 and TRBJ2-6; D might be TRBD1 (6 bases). The V end was cut by 4 bases, the J end by 2 bases, with 19 bases between. The CDR3 length is 18 residues. Germline V gene sequence: CDR1 SGHNT, CDR2 YYREEE (reference sequence).

The chain uses TRBV9 and TRBJ2-3; D is uncertain. The CDR3 sequence is 14 residues long. From germline, CDR1 is SGDLS and CDR2 YYNGEE. Trimming pared 4 bases from V and 1 base from J, leaving 10 bases between. CDR3 residues: CASSLGVRTDTQYF. CDR3 nucleotides: TGTGCCAGCAGCCTCGGAGTACGCACAGATACGCAGTATTTT. The full variable domain, its missing parts supplied by reference TRBV9 and TRBJ2-3, is DSGVTQTPKHLITATGQRVTLRCSPRSGDLSVYWYQQSLDQGLQFLIQYYNGEERAKGNILERFSAQQFPDLHSELNLSSLELGDSALYFCASSLGVRTDTQYFGPGTRLTVL.

This rearrangement joins TRBV27 to TRBJ1-1; a weak D match, TRBD1 (5 bases). Germline-derived CDR1 and CDR2 are MNHEY and SMNVEV (reference sequence). This CDR3 region has 15 residues. The germline V and J ends were trimmed by 0 bases and 5 bases, with 13 bases remaining between them. In DNA, the CDR3 is TGTGCCAGCAGTTTATCTGGACGGGGGGGAACTGAAGCTTTCTTT. Translated, it gives CASSLSGRGGTEAFF.

The chain links TRBV9 to TRBJ2-1; TRBD2 aligns across 8 bases. J lost 4 bases, V lost 4 bases, and 19 bases had no gene match. CDR3 size: 19 residues. CDR1 and CDR2 from the germline V gene are SGDLS and YYNGEE. CDR3 nucleotides: TGTGCCAGCAGCCCCCAAGGGGCGGGGGGCCCCTTTATGTACAATGAGCAGTTCTTC. Translated, it gives CASSPQGAGGPFMYNEQFF. Full variable domain (rest looked up from reference TRBV9 and TRBJ2-1): DSGVTQTPKHLITATGQRVTLRCSPRSGDLSVYWYQQSLDQGLQFLIQYYNGEERAKGNILERFSAQQFPDLHSELNLSSLELGDSALYFCASSPQGAGGPFMYNEQFFGPGTRLTVL.

This clone was recorded only once. The chain couples TRBV6-4 to TRBJ2-2; 11 nucleotides align to TRBD2. The J segment lost 5 bases and the V segment lost 4 bases, leaving 0 bases of the junction unmatched. There are 14 residues in the CDR3. The germline V gene has CDR1 MRHNA and CDR2 SNTAGT. In DNA form, the CDR3 reads TGTGCCAGCAGTGGACTAGCGGGGACCGGGGAGCTGTTTTTT. Translating gives CASSGLAGTGELFF.